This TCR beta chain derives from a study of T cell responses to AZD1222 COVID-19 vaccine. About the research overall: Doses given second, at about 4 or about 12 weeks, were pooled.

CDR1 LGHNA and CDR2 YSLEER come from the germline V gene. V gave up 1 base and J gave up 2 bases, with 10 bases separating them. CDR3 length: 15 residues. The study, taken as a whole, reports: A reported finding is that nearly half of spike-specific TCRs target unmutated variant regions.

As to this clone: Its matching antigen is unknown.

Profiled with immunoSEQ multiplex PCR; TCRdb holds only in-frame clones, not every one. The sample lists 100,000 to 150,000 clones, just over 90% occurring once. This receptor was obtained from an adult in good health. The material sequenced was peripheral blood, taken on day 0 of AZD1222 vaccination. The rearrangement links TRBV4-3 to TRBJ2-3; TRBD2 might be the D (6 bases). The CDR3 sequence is CASSQAGVNTDTQYF. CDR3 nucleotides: TGCGCCAGCAGCCAAGCGGGAGTGAACACAGATACGCAGTATTTT.